This is a list of T cell receptor beta chains from one sample in a study of shared clonotypes between healthy human individuals. Generated by immunoSEQ multiplex PCR, the TCRdb table keeps only in-frame clones and is missing some. Of fewer than 2.5 million clones in the sample, approximately 93% were seen once. The sequenced sample was naive CD4+ T cells from PBMCs. The receptor source for this set is a man younger than 35 in good health. Some clones in this sample may be carry-over from other donors' samples. Both conserved end residues are trimmed from each CDR3. The order of the fields is V gene, J gene, CDR3 protein.

>TRBV5-5|TRBJ1-1
ASSLGQGGGTEAF
>TRBV7-2|TRBJ2-1
ASSLEGGGYNEQF
>TRBV5-4|TRBJ2-1
ASSSPGLTSGAYNEQF
>TRBV5-4|TRBJ1-4
ASSRDSNEKLF
>TRBV29-1|TRBJ1-2
SVDRVGRYGYT
>TRBV5-1|TRBJ1-3
ASKEDPVSGNTIY
>TRBV11-2|TRBJ2-2
ASSLVEGDVTGELF
>TRBV5-4|TRBJ1-1
ASSRDRGNTEAF
>TRBV7-2|TRBJ2-5
ASSQGETQY
>TRBV27|TRBJ1-1
ASSRGGNTEAF
>TRBV7-8|TRBJ2-6
ASSLVGGPGRSGANVLT
>TRBV30|TRBJ2-1
AWSRTGYNEQF
>TRBV27|TRBJ2-5
ASSSNQETQY
>TRBV19|TRBJ2-7
ASSARFGGYEQY
>TRBV7-2|TRBJ2-2
ASSLEAGGELF
>TRBV7-2|TRBJ2-7
ASSPTMSYEQY
>TRBV27|TRBJ2-1
ASMTRDEQF
>TRBV5-1|TRBJ2-2
ASRPPANTGELF
>TRBV5-8|TRBJ1-2
ASSSAAPYGYT
>TRBV19|TRBJ2-3
ASSIEVVRTQY
>TRBV6-1|TRBJ2-7
ASIGSYSYEQY
>TRBV9|TRBJ2-5
ASSVAGGTETQY
>TRBV6-5|TRBJ1-3
ASSYDRNSGNTIY
>TRBV27|TRBJ2-7
ATWGGSSYEQY
>TRBV18|TRBJ1-1
ASSPRGQGIIMNTEAF
>TRBV12-5|TRBJ2-5
ASGLGPGLAGGFQETQY
>TRBV29-1|TRBJ2-3
SSLRAGGQREGTDTQY
>TRBV6-5|TRBJ1-1
ASSYSRQGTGAF
>TRBV7-2|TRBJ1-1
ASSLFGGGGTEAF
>TRBV28|TRBJ1-2
ASSPPPHLALYGYT
>TRBV7-9|TRBJ2-6
ASSSLYRSGANVLT
>TRBV6-1|TRBJ1-1
ASGGQMNTEAF
>TRBV2|TRBJ2-2
ASSGISGGELF
>TRBV28|TRBJ2-1
ASSLQGPDNEQF
>TRBV5-4|TRBJ2-7
ASSPRTGGPSYEQY
>TRBV5-1|TRBJ1-3
ASSLEWQGGGNTIY
>TRBV9|TRBJ1-2
ASSARGGAIDGYT
>TRBV6-1|TRBJ1-3
ASSSGGFSGNTIY
>TRBV29-1|TRBJ2-6
SVITGGTGANVLT
>TRBV5-1|TRBJ2-7
ASSPDPGSRAYEQY
>TRBV5-1|TRBJ2-6
ASSLEGPDAGANVLT
>TRBV25-1|TRBJ2-7
ASSGFSLLYEQY
>TRBV30|TRBJ2-2
AWSAGRGRELF
>TRBV7-9|TRBJ2-5
ASQIRDEEPQY
>TRBV6-5|TRBJ1-2
ASSYPGIGGYT
>TRBV6-5|TRBJ2-1
ASGVSGSWNEQF
>TRBV27|TRBJ2-7
ASSLKGRGTEQY
>TRBV18|TRBJ2-7
ASSPPRQSPLSYEQY
>TRBV7-8|TRBJ2-5
ASSQTGRAETQY
>TRBV2|TRBJ2-7
ASSDYYEQY
>TRBV11-2|TRBJ1-1
ASSLVGTEAF
>TRBV7-3|TRBJ1-1
ASSSQARGGGTEAF